This T cell receptor (beta chain) was found in a study of blood T cell repertoires in COVID-19. Study-wide background: Some COVID-19 samples were acute and others convalescent; all came from the United States, Italy and Spain. T cells, B-cell-depleted T cells, or PBMCs supplied cDNA or gDNA.

Original processing methods: Reference gene primer amplification gave estimated nucleated cell counts. Clones were sequenced by immunoSEQ multiplex PCR, and TCRdb holds only the in-frame ones, with some missing. V, J and clone size are taken as reported in that table, and D and trimming were inferred from the DNA itself. The data contain around 70,000 clones, around nine tenths of them singletons. Material for sequencing was peripheral blood. The sequence came from a man between 60 and 75 years old with acute or convalescent COVID-19.

The CDR3 here is CAISESDGGQGARETQYF. The CDR3 DNA sequence: TGTGCCATCAGTGAGTCGGACGGGGGACAGGGGGCGCGAGAGACCCAGTACTTC. The chain couples TRBV10-3 to TRBJ2-5; TRBD1 aligns across 12 bases. Trimming took 0 bases from V and 4 from J; bases not matched to a gene: 9. This CDR3 has 18 amino acids. Germline CDR1 and CDR2: ENHRY and SYGVKD.